The 11 T cell receptor beta chains given below trace back to one sample, sequenced in a study of blood T cell repertoires in COVID-19. Using immunoSEQ multiplex PCR, the repertoire was profiled, and TCRdb retains in-frame clones only, with some absent. The sample yields about 480,000 clones, around 89% seen once. Sequences were obtained from peripheral blood. The receptors come from a woman under 40 with acute or convalescent COVID-19.

The CDR3 reads CASSFTSGSYEQYF. DNA for the CDR3: TGCGCCAGCAGCTTTACCTCGGGGTCCTACGAGCAGTACTTC. The chain has TRBV5-1 and TRBJ2-7, with a tentative D call TRBD2 (5 bases). Germline CDR1 and CDR2: SGHRS and YFSETQ. The CDR3 is made up of 14 amino acids. Trimming took 2 bases from V and 1 from J, leaving 10 bases between them.

This rearrangement joins TRBV2 to TRBJ2-5, with TRBD1 identical over 8 bases. The CDR3 is 15 residues long. Germline CDR1 and CDR2: SNHLY and FYNNEI. The V and J ends lost 6 bases and 5 bases, in that order; junction bases with no gene match: 11. In DNA, the CDR3 is TGTGCCAGCAGAAGGGGTGGACAGGGTTGGGAGACCCAGTACTTC. Translated, it gives CASRRGGQGWETQYF.

The chain uses TRBV6-5 and TRBJ2-3, with D possibly TRBD1 on 6 matching bases. CDR3 length: 13 residues. Trimming shortened V by 6 bases and J by 0 bases, and 7 bases separated the two germline ends. Per germline, CDR1 MNHEY and CDR2 SVGAGI. The CDR3 here is CASRGGSTDTQYF. The CDR3 coding sequence is TGTGCCAGCAGAGGGGGTAGCACAGATACGCAGTATTTT.

The CDR3 nucleotides read TGTGCCAGCAAACCGGGACAGGGAGACAATGAGCAGTTCTTC. It is translated as CASKPGQGDNEQFF. This chain joins TRBV7-3 and TRBJ2-1; 9 positions match TRBD1. The CDR3 has 14 residues. The junction had 6 bases not matched to a gene; V was cut back by 7 bases and J by 5 bases. The germline gives CDR1 SGHTA, CDR2 FQGTGA.

Concerning this clone itself: At one boundary the junction diverges from the germline segment, which might be a read error. J is TRBJ2-7 and V is TRBV7-6, with a tentative D call TRBD1 (5 bases). The CDR3 loop spans 13 amino acids. Germline CDR1 and CDR2: SGHVS and FNYEAQ. CDR3 sequence: CASSLNQGTGRNF. The CDR3 bases are TGTGCCAGCAGCTTAAATCAGGGCACCGGACGGAACTTC.

This sequence joins TRBV5-6 and TRBJ1-5, with TRBD1 matching over 8 bases. CDR1 and CDR2 from the germline V gene are SGHDT and YYEEEE. After removal of 4 bases from V and 7 bases from J, the junction contained 4 bases not matched to a gene. The CDR3 spans 13 residues. DNA for the CDR3: TGTGCCAGCAGCACAGGGGGTTTACAGCCCCAGCATTTT. Amino acid sequence: CASSTGGLQPQHF.

The CDR3 loop reads CASSSRNYGYTF. The CDR3 DNA reads as TGTGCCAGCAGTTCCCGTAACTATGGCTACACCTTC. The chain carries TRBV28 and TRBJ1-2; D call uncertain. The V and J ends lost 4 bases and 1 base respectively, with 4 bases between them. The germline gives CDR1 MDHEN, CDR2 SYDVKM. CDR3 length equals 12 residues.

The rearrangement uses TRBV2 and TRBJ2-3; 14 positions agree with TRBD2. V was pared by 8 bases and J by 2 bases, with 15 bases of the junction left unmatched. Per the germline V gene, CDR1 is SNHLY and CDR2 is FYNNEI. There are 19 residues in the CDR3. The CDR3 sequence is CASYLTGTSGGKITDTQYF. In DNA form, the CDR3 reads TGTGCCAGCTATCTTACCGGGACTAGCGGGGGTAAGATCACAGATACGCAGTATTTT.

This chain connects TRBV28 to TRBJ1-6; 10 bases are shared with TRBD1. The CDR3 runs to 15 residues. V was clipped by 5 bases and J by 9 bases; unmatched bases: 7. From germline, CDR1 is MDHEN and CDR2 SYDVKM. CDR3 DNA: TGTGCCAGCAGTCCCTCGACAGGGGGCAGTTCACCCCTCCACTTT. This translates into CASSPSTGGSSPLHF.

The chain links TRBV28 to TRBJ1-2; 7 nucleotides line up with TRBD1. The trim removed 5 bases at V and 2 bases at J, leaving 11 bases unmatched. Germline V gene lookup returns CDR1 MDHEN and CDR2 SYDVKM. There are 16 residues in the CDR3. CDR3 nucleotides: TGTGCCAGCAGTGTGATGTCGGGACAGTCAAACTATGGCTACACCTTC. This translates into CASSVMSGQSNYGYTF.

This chain uses TRBV27 with TRBJ1-5; tentative D call: TRBD1 (5 bases). Germline CDR1 and CDR2: MNHEY and SMNVEV (reference sequence). The CDR3 spans 16 residues. The germline V and J ends were trimmed by 0 bases and 2 bases, with 11 bases remaining between them. The DNA of the CDR3 is TGTGCCAGCAGTTTATCGGCAGGGTGGGGCAATCAGCCCCAGCATTTT. Protein product: CASSLSAGWGNQPQHF.